The 19 T cell receptor beta chains below all came from one sample that was sequenced in a study of T cells in Graves' hyperthyroidism and ophthalmopathy. TCR beta CDR3 regions were amplified from RNA. HTBI primers were the set used in a first-round RT-PCR of the TCR CDR3. TCRdb reprocessed the multiplex PCR reads with MiXCR, giving one entry per CDR3 protein. The repertoire holds 500,000 to 800,000 distinct CDR3 sequences, with approximately 14% as singletons. The specimen sequenced was blood. The receptors derive from a woman between 50 and 59 years old with Graves' ophthalmopathy.

The V gene is TRBV20-1, the J gene TRBJ2-7; D gene ambiguous. The CDR3 runs to 15 residues. From germline, CDR1 is DFQATT and CDR2 SNEGSKA (reference sequence). Trimming stripped 1 base from V and 0 bases from J, with 13 bases between. For the CDR3, the DNA is TGCAGTGCTAGAGGTCGGCCAGGCAGCTCCTACGAGCAGTACTTC. It specifies CSARGRPGSSYEQYF.

This clonotype was counted a few times. The gene calls are TRBV18 and TRBJ2-7; perhaps TRBD2 as D (6 bases). In germline, CDR1 is KGHSH, CDR2 LQKENI. Trimming stripped 3 bases from V and 0 bases from J, with 21 bases between. The CDR3 is made up of 18 amino acids. The DNA for the CDR3 is TGTGCCAGCTCACCCCTGAATACGCGGGACGGAAGCTCCTACGAGCAGTACTTC. Translation: CASSPLNTRDGSSYEQYF.

This clonotype has ten or more counts. The genes are TRBV6-1 and TRBJ1-1, with 10 nucleotides matching TRBD1. Germline V gene sequence: CDR1 MNHNS, CDR2 SASEGT. The CDR3 length is 15 residues. V lost 6 bases and J lost 0; bases outside the gene matches: 4. Written as DNA, the CDR3 is TGTGCCAGCAGGACAGGGGGCATGATGAACACTGAAGCTTTCTTT. Translation gives CASRTGGMMNTEAFF.

The chain combines TRBV29-1 with TRBJ1-4, with 10 bases matching TRBD1. Looked up from germline, CDR1 is SQVTM and CDR2 is ANQGSEA. The CDR3 is 15 residues long. V trimming: 7 bases; J trimming: 7 bases; junction bases outside the gene matches: 12. In DNA form, the CDR3 reads TGCAGCGCTAGGACAGGGGGGGGAAATCGTGAAAAACTGTTTTTT. Amino acids: CSARTGGGNREKLFF.

This clonotype was counted ten times or more. CDR3 loop: CASSPPVQGARAEAFF. DNA of the CDR3: TGTGCCAGCTCACCACCGGTCCAGGGGGCGAGGGCTGAAGCTTTCTTT. The rearrangement joins TRBV18 to TRBJ1-1, with 8 bases aligning to TRBD1. Germline CDR1 KGHSH, CDR2 LQKENI. Trimming took 0 bases from V and 6 from J; bases not matched to a gene: 9. The CDR3 is 16 amino acids.

In its sample, this clonotype was seen many times. The chain recombines TRBV28 with TRBJ2-1; D perhaps matches TRBD2 (5 bases). This CDR3 contains 14 residues. The germline gives CDR1 MDHEN, CDR2 SYDVKM. Between the trimmed V and J ends, which lost 6 bases and 4 bases, there was a span of 13 bases. For the CDR3, the DNA is TGTGCCAGCAGCGGAGGACTTTCTTACAATGAGCAGTTCTTC. This translates into CASSGGLSYNEQFF. Full variable domain (remainder filled in from reference TRBV28 and TRBJ2-1): DVKVTQSSRYLVKRTGEKVFLECVQDMDHENMFWYRQDPGLGLRLIYFSYDVKMKEKGDIPEGYSVSREKKERFSLILESASTNQTSMYLCASSGGLSYNEQFFGPGTRLTVL.

Only a few counts were recorded for this clonotype. The rearrangement links TRBV25-1 to TRBJ2-3; D remains unclear. Germline CDR1 reads MGHDK; CDR2 reads SYGVNS. The CDR3 runs to 14 residues. The germline V and J ends were trimmed by 3 bases and 0 bases, with 7 bases remaining between them. The DNA of the CDR3 is TGTGCCAGCAGTGACTGGGGTAGCACAGATACGCAGTATTTT. Its translation is CASSDWGSTDTQYF.

The sample holds a few counts of this clonotype. The chain is built from TRBV27 and TRBJ2-7; TRBD1 matches 7 bases. V dropped 5 bases and J dropped 3; count of bases not matched to a gene: 13. This CDR3 spans 16 amino acids. CDR1 is MNHEY, CDR2 SMNVEV, per germline (reference sequence). CDR3 nucleotide sequence: TGTGCCAGCAGTCTAATACCCGGGACAGTTATCTACGAGCAGTACTTC. Encoded protein: CASSLIPGTVIYEQYF.

In this sample, this clonotype turned up many times. The chain carries TRBV24-1 and TRBJ1-2; D is ambiguous. The CDR3 totals 13 residues. CDR1 is KGHDR and CDR2 is SFDVKD in the germline V gene. V lost 6 bases to trimming and J lost 4 bases, with 11 bases between them. The CDR3 DNA sequence: TGTGCCACCAGTTCGGGGAGCTTCTATGGCTACACCTTC. Translation gives CATSSGSFYGYTF.

This clonotype was seen at least ten times. The chain employs TRBV7-6 and TRBJ2-1; TRBD2 matches 12 bases. Germline trimming cut 5 bases from V and 4 bases from J; bases unmatched to any gene: 3. Germline V gene lookup returns CDR1 SGHVS and CDR2 FNYEAQ. The CDR3 is 15 amino acids. CDR3 sequence (DNA): TGTGCCAGCAGCCGGACTAGCGGGGAATACAATGAGCAGTTCTTC. This gives the protein CASSRTSGEYNEQFF.

The sample holds many counts of this clonotype. The V and J genes are TRBV6-1 and TRBJ1-5; D is uncertain. Germline V gives CDR1 MNHNS, CDR2 SASEGT. The CDR3 extends over 15 amino acids. Trimming pared 8 bases from V and 0 bases from J, leaving 14 bases between. Here the CDR3 reads CASGWTADSNQPQHF. CDR3 bases: TGTGCCAGCGGGTGGACTGCGGATAGCAATCAGCCCCAGCATTTT.

This clonotype came up a few times. The rearrangement uses TRBV12-3 or TRBV12-4 and TRBJ1-4; no definite D call. V dropped 4 bases and J dropped 6 bases, with 15 bases sitting between them. There are 15 residues in the CDR3. The CDR3 DNA sequence: TGTGCCAGCAGTTCGGGTTTGGGTTGGGATGAAAAACTGTTTTTT. Amino acids: CASSSGLGWDEKLFF.

This chain uses TRBV20-1 with TRBJ2-3; 12 bases agree with TRBD1. With V trimmed by 4 bases and J by 2 bases, 13 bases remained unmatched. CDR1 is DFQATT and CDR2 is SNEGSKA in the germline V gene (reference sequence). The CDR3 is 18 residues long. Here the CDR3 DNA reads TGCAGTGCTACAGAGCGGGACAGGGGGCTGAGACCCACAGATACGCAGTATTTT. Its translation is CSATERDRGLRPTDTQYF.

This clonotype was seen more than once but under ten times. The chain joins TRBV12-5 to TRBJ2-3, with 9 bases identical to TRBD1. The junction had 3 bases not matched to a gene; V was cut back by 5 bases and J by 3 bases. Germline lookup yields CDR1 LGHNT and CDR2 FRNRAP. The CDR3 covers 14 residues. The CDR3 loop is CASGVGQGTDTQYF. The DNA of the CDR3 is TGTGCTAGTGGTGTCGGACAGGGGACAGATACGCAGTATTTT.

This clonotype was detected many times. The chain couples TRBV10-3 to TRBJ1-2; TRBD1 matches at 9 bases. V shed 4 bases, J shed 8 bases, and the junction held 20 bases outside the gene matches. The CDR3 extends over 18 amino acids. Germline assignment: CDR1 ENHRY and CDR2 SYGVKD. CDR3 DNA: TGTGCCATCAGTGCTGGGACAGGGTTTCCCTCCGGGGAGGTCGGCTACACCTTC. Protein: CAISAGTGFPSGEVGYTF.

This clonotype was counted at least ten times. V usage is TRBV28 and J usage is TRBJ1-4; D not resolved. V was shortened by 4 bases and J by 8 bases, with 14 bases between the two germline ends. Germline V CDR1 and CDR2: MDHEN, SYDVKM. The CDR3 is made up of 14 amino acids. Written as DNA, the CDR3 is TGTGCCAGCAGTTGGACCGCGGGTTGGGAAAAACTGTTTTTT. Translation gives CASSWTAGWEKLFF.

Many counts were recorded for this clonotype. The chain has TRBV5-1 and TRBJ1-6; D uncertain. Germline assignment: CDR1 SGHRS and CDR2 YFSETQ. The CDR3 extends over 18 amino acids. The germline V and J ends were trimmed by 0 bases and 0 bases, with 13 bases remaining between them. CDR3 sequence reads: CASSLVGRTSSYNSPLHF. In DNA, the CDR3 is TGCGCCAGCAGCTTGGTCGGCAGGACGAGCTCCTATAATTCACCCCTCCACTTT. Full variable domain (remainder filled in from reference TRBV5-1 and TRBJ1-6): KAGVTQTPRYLIKTRGQQVTLSCSPISGHRSVSWYQQTPGQGLQFLFEYFSETQRNKGNFPGRFSGRQFSNSRSEMNVSTLELGDSALYLCASSLVGRTSSYNSPLHFGNGTRLTVT.

This clonotype was seen a few times. This may arise from a read error, as a much more abundant clone is one base away. The V and J genes are TRBV28 and TRBJ2-7; TRBD2 might be the D (6 bases). Germline V gene sequence: CDR1 MDHEN, CDR2 SYDVKM. The CDR3 totals 12 residues. DNA for the CDR3: TGTACCAGCAGGACTACAGCCTACGAGCAGTACTTC. Residues: CTSRTTAYEQYF. Drawing the rest from reference TRBV28 and TRBJ2-7, the complete variable domain is DVKVTQSSRYLVKRTGEKVFLECVQDMDHENMFWYRQDPGLGLRLIYFSYDVKMKEKGDIPEGYSVSREKKERFSLILESASTNQTSMYLCTSRTTAYEQYFGPGTRLTVT.

This clonotype was detected only a few times. This rearrangement joins TRBV4-1 to TRBJ2-1, with 10 positions matching TRBD2. The CDR3 is 15 residues long. Trimming removed 4 bases from V and 10 bases from J; junction bases left unmatched: 10. The germline CDR1 and CDR2 sequences are MGHRA and YSYEKL. DNA for the CDR3: TGCGCCAGCAGCCTTACCCCCCAGCGGGAGGGAGAGCAGTTCTTC. Translated, it gives CASSLTPQREGEQFF.